This T cell receptor (beta chain) was identified in a study of regulatory T cells in long-lasting Graves disease. Arm-PCR of CDR3 regions and iRepertoire HTBI primers were used to build TCR beta libraries. TCRdb itself ran the multiplex PCR reads through MiXCR, one entry per CDR3 protein. The sample contains under 250,000 distinct CDR3 sequences, about 19% of which appear only once. There are many counts of this clonotype. Described time point: newly diagnosed GD, antithyroid drugs for less than 3 months. The TCR library was made from RNA extracted from PBMCs. The patients included were those that came from an endocrinology department in Xi'an, China. This CDR3 spans 15 amino acids. CDR1 and CDR2 (germline): DFQATT, SNEGSKA (reference sequence). V was shortened by 5 bases and J by 4 bases, with 18 bases between the two germline ends. A further study also used this sample, focusing on T cells in Graves' hyperthyroidism and ophthalmopathy.

The V and J genes are TRBV20-1 and TRBJ2-1; either TRBD1 or TRBD2 may fit D (6 bases each). Sequenced here: peripheral blood mononuclear cells (PBMCs), sampled at new diagnosis, from a patient treated with antithyroid drugs. The TCR was taken from a woman aged 25 to 39 with Graves disease. CDR3 DNA: TGCAGTGCTCCCCAAGGGGGGACTCTTTACAATGAGCAGTTCTTC. As protein: CSAPQGGTLYNEQFF.